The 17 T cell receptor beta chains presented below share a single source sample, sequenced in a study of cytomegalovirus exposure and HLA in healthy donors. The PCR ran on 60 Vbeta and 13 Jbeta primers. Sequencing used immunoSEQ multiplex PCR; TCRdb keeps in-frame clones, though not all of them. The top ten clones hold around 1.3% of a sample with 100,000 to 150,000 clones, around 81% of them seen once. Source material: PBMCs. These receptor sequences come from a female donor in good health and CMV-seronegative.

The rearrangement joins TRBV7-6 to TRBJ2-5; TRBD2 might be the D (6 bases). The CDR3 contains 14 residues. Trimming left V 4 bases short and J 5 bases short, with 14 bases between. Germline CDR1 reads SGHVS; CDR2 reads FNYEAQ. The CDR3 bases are TGTGCCAGCAGCTACACGGAGGGCCGGGAGACCCAGTACTTC. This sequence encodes CASSYTEGRETQYF. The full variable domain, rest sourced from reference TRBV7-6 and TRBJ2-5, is GAGVSQSPRYKVTKRGQDVALRCDPISGHVSLYWYRQALGQGPEFLTYFNYEAQQDKSGLPNDRFSAERPEGSISTLTIQRTEQRDSAMYRCASSYTEGRETQYFGPGTRLLVL.

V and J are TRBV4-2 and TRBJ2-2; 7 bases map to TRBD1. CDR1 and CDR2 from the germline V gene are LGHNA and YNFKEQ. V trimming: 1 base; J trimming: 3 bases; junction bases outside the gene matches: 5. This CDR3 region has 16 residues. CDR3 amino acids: CASSQVQGVYTGELFF. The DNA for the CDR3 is TGTGCCAGCAGCCAAGTCCAGGGGGTCTACACCGGGGAGCTGTTTTTT.

This chain's CDR3 is CASSLGEWNEQFF. For the CDR3, the DNA is TGTGCCAGCAGCTTAGGGGAGTGGAATGAGCAGTTCTTC. The chain couples TRBV7-9 to TRBJ2-1; possible D gene TRBD2, 5 bases. Germline lookup yields CDR1 SEHNR and CDR2 FQNEAQ (reference sequence). The V gene lost 1 base and the J gene lost 7 bases, with 8 bases spanning the gap. The CDR3 is 13 residues long.

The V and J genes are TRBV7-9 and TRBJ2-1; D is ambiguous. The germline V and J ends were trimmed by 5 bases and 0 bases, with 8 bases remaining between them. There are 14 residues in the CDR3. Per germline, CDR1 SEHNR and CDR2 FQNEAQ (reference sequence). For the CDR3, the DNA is TGTGCCAGCAGCCATACCAGCTCCTACAATGAGCAGTTCTTC. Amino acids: CASSHTSSYNEQFF.

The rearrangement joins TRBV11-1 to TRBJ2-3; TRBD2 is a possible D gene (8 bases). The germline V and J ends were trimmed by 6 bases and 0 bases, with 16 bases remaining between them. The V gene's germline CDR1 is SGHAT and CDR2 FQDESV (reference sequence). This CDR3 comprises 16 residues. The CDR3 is CASSKGASGSTDTQYF. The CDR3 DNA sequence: TGTGCCAGCAGTAAGGGGGCTAGCGGGAGCACAGATACGCAGTATTTT.

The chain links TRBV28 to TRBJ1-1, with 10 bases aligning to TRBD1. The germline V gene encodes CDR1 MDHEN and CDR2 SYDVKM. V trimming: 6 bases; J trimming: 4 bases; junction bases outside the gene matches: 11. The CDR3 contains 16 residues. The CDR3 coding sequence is TGTGCCAGCAGGTCCGGGGACAGGGGCTTTGGCACTGAAGCTTTCTTT. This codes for CASRSGDRGFGTEAFF. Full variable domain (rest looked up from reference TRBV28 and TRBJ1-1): DVKVTQSSRYLVKRTGEKVFLECVQDMDHENMFWYRQDPGLGLRLIYFSYDVKMKEKGDIPEGYSVSREKKERFSLILESASTNQTSMYLCASRSGDRGFGTEAFFGQGTRLTVV.

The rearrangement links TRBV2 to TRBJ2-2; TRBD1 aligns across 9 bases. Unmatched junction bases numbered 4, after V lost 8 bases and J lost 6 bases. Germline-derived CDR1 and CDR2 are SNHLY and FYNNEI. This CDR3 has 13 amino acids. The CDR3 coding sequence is TGTGCCAGCGGGGGACAGGGCGCCGGGGAGCTGTTTTTT. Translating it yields CASGGQGAGELFF. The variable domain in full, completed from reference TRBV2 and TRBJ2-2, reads EPEVTQTPSHQVTQMGQEVILRCVPISNHLYFYWYRQILGQKVEFLVSFYNNEISEKSEIFDDQFSVERPDGSNFTLKIRSTKLEDSAMYFCASGGQGAGELFFGEGSRLTVL.

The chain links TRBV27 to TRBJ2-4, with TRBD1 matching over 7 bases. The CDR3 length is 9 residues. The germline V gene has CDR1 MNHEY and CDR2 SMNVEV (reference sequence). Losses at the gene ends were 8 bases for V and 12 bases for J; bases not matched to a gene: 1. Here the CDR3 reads CASRDSQYF. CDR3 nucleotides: TGTGCCAGCCGGGACAGTCAGTACTTC.

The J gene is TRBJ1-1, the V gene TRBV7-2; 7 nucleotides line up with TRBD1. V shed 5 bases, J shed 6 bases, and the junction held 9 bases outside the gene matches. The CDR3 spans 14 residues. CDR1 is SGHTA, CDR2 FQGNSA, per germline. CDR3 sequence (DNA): TGTGCCAGCAGCGAGAGACAGGGATGGCCTGAAGCTTTCTTT. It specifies CASSERQGWPEAFF.

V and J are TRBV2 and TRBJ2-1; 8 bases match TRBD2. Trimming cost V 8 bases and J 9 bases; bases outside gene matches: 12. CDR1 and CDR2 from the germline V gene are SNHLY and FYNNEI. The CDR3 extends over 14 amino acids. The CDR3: CASGEPGGEGEQFF. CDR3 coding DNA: TGTGCCAGCGGCGAACCCGGGGGGGAGGGTGAGCAGTTCTTC.

The DNA for the CDR3 is TGTGCCAGCAGGGGACAGGGCGGAGGAAACACCATATATTTT. It yields the protein CASRGQGGGNTIYF. The chain joins TRBV28 to TRBJ1-3; 9 bases fit TRBD1. Trimming removed 6 bases from V and 4 bases from J; junction bases left unmatched: 4. Germline assignment: CDR1 MDHEN and CDR2 SYDVKM. The CDR3 covers 14 residues. The variable domain in full, completed from reference TRBV28 and TRBJ1-3, reads DVKVTQSSRYLVKRTGEKVFLECVQDMDHENMFWYRQDPGLGLRLIYFSYDVKMKEKGDIPEGYSVSREKKERFSLILESASTNQTSMYLCASRGQGGGNTIYFGEGSWLTVV.

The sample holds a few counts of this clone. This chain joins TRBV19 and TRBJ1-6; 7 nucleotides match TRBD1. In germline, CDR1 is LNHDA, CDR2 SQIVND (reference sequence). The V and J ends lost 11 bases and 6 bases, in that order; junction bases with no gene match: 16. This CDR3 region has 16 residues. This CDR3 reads CASEPLTGRLNSPLHF. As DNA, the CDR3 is TGTGCCTCCGAACCCTTGACAGGGCGCCTTAATTCACCCCTCCACTTT.

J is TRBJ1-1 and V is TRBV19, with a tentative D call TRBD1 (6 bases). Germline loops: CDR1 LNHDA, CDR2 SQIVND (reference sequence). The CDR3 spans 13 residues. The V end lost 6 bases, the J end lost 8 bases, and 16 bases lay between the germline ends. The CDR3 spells CASSNRDILEAFF. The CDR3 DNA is TGTGCCAGTAGCAACAGGGATATCTTAGAAGCTTTCTTT.

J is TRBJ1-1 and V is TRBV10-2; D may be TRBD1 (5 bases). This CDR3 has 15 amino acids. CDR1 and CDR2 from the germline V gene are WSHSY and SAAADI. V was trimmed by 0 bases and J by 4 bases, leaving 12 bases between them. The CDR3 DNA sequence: TGCGCCAGCAGTGAGTCTGACAGCATGAGCACTGAAGCTTTCTTT. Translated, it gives CASSESDSMSTEAFF.

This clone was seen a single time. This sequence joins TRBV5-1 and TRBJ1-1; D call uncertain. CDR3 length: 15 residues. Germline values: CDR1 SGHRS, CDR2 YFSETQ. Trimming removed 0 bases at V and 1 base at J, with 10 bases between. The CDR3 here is CASSLVPGSNTEAFF. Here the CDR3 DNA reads TGCGCCAGCAGCTTGGTTCCGGGGTCGAACACTGAAGCTTTCTTT.

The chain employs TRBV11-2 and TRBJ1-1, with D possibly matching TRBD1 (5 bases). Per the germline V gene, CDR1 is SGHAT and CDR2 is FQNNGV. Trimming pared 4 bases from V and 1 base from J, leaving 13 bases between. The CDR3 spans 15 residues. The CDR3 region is CASSYGGLANTEAFF. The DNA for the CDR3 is TGTGCCAGCAGCTACGGGGGGTTGGCGAACACTGAAGCTTTCTTT.

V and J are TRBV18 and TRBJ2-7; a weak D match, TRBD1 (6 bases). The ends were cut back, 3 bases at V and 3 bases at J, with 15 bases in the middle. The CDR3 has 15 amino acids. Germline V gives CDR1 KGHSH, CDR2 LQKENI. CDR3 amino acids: CASSPGAGSDYEQYF. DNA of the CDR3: TGTGCCAGCTCACCGGGGGCAGGGAGCGACTACGAGCAGTACTTC.